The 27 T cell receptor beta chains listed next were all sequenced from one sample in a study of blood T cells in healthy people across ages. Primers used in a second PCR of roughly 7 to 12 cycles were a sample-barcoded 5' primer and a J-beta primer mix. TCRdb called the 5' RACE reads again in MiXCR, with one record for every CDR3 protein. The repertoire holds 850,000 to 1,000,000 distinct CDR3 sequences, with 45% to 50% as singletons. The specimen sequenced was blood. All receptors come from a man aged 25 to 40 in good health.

The CDR3 sequence: CASSFDSGNEKLFF. The CDR3 DNA reads as TGTGCCAGCAGTTTCGACAGCGGGAATGAAAAACTGTTTTTT. The chain combines TRBV6-5 with TRBJ1-4; the D gene is possibly TRBD1 (5 bases). This CDR3 is 14 amino acids long. V shed 4 bases and J shed 5 bases, with 11 bases lying between them. Germline V lookup: CDR1 MNHEY, CDR2 SVGAGI.

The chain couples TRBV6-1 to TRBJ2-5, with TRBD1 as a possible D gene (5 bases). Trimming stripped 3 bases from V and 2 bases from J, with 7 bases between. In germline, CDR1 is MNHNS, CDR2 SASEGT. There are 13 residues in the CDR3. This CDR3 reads CASSEAGQETQYF. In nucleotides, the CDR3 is TGTGCCAGCAGTGAGGCAGGGCAAGAGACCCAGTACTTC.

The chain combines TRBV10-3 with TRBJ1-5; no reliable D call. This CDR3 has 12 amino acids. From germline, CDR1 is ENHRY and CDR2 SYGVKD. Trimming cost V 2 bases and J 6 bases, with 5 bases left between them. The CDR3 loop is CAISEGVQPQHF. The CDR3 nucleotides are TGTGCCATCAGTGAGGGTGTTCAGCCCCAGCATTTT.

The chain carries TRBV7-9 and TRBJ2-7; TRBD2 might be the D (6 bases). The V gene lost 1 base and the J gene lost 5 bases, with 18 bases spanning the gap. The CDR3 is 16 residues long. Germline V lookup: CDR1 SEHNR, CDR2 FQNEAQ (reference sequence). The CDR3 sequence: CASSLGGTDATHEQYF. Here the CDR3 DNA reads TGTGCCAGCAGCTTAGGTGGGACTGATGCGACCCACGAGCAGTACTTC.

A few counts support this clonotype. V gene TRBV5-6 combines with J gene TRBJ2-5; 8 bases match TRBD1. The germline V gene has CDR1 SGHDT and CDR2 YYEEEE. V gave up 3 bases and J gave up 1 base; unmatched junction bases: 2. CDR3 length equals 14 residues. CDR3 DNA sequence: TGTGCCAGCAGCTGGGGACAGGTCCAAGAGACCCAGTACTTC. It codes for CASSWGQVQETQYF.

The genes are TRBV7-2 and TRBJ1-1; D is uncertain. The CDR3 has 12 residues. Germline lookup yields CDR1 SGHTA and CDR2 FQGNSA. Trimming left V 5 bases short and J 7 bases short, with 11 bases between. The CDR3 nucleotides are TGTGCCAGCAGCCCTGCCTCACTTGAAGCTTTCTTT. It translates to CASSPASLEAFF. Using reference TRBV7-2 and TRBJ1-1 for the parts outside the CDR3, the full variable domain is GAGVSQSPSNKVTEKGKDVELRCDPISGHTALYWYRQSLGQGLEFLIYFQGNSAPDKSGLPSDRFSAERTGGSVSTLTIQRTQQEDSAVYLCASSPASLEAFFGQGTRLTVV.

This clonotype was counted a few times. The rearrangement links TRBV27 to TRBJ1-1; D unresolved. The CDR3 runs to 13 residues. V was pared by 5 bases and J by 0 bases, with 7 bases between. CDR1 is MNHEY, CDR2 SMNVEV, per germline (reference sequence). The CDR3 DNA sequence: TGTGCCAGCAGTCCCTGGGTGAACACTGAAGCTTTCTTT. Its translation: CASSPWVNTEAFF.

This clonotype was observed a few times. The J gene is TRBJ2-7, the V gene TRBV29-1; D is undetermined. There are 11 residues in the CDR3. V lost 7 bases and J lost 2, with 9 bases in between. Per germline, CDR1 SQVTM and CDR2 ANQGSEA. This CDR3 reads CSAKITYEQYF. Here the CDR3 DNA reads TGCAGCGCAAAAATCACCTACGAGCAGTACTTC.

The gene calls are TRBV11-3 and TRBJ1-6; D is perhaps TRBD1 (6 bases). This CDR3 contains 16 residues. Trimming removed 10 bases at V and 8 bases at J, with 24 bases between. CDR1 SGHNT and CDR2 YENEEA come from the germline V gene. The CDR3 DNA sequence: TGTGCCACCGGGGACGGGGGCCCACCTACGGATTCACCCCTCCACTTT. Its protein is CATGDGGPPTDSPLHF.

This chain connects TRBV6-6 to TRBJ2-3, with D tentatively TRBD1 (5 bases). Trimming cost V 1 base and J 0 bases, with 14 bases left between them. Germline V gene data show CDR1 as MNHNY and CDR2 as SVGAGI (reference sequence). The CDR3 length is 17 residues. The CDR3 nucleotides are TGTGCCAGCAGTTACTACCGGCCAGGGATCAGCACAGATACGCAGTATTTT. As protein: CASSYYRPGISTDTQYF.

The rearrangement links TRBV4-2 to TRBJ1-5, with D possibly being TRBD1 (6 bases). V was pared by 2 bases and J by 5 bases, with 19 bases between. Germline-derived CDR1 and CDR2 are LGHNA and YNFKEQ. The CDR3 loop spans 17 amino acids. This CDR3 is CASSQSRDISTDQPQHF. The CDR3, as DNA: TGTGCCAGCAGCCAAAGCCGGGACATTTCGACGGATCAGCCCCAGCATTTT.

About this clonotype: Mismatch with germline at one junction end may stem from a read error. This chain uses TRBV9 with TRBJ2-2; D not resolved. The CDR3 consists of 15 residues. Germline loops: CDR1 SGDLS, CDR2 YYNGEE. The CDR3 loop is CTSSPSTVNTGELFF. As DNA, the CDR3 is TGTACCAGCAGCCCTTCGACTGTGAACACCGGGGAGCTGTTTTTT.

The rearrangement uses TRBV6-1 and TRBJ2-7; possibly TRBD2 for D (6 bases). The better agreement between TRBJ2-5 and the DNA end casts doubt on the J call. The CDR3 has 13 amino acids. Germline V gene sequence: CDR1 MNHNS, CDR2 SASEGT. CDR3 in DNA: TGTGCCAGCGGGGACTCGACGCCCGAGACCCAGTACTTC. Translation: CASGDSTPETQYF.

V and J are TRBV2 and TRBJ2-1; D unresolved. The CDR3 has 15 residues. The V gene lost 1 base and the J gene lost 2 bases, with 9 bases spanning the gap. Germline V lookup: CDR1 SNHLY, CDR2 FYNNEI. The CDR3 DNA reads TGTGCCAGCAGTGAAGGGCCTGGGGCCTACAATGAGCAGTTCTTC. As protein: CASSEGPGAYNEQFF.

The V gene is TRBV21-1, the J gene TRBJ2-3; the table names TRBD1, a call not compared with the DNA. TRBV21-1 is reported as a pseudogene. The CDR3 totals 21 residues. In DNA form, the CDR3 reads TGTGCCAGCAGCAAAGGGGGGCCAAGACGGGACAGGGGCCCTAGCACAGCTACGCAGTATTTT. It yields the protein CASSKGGPRRDRGPSTATQYF.

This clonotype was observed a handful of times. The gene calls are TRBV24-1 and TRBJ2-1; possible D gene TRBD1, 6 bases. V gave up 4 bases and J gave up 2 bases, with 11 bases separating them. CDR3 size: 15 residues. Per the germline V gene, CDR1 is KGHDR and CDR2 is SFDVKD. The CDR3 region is CATSDQDSTYNEQFF. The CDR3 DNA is TGTGCCACCAGTGACCAGGACAGTACCTACAATGAGCAGTTCTTC.

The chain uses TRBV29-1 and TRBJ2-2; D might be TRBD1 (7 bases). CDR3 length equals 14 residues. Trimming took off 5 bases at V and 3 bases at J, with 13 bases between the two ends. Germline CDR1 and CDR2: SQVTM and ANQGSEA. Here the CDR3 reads CSVQGGWDTGELFF. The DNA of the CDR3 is TGCAGCGTTCAGGGGGGCTGGGACACCGGGGAGCTGTTTTTT.

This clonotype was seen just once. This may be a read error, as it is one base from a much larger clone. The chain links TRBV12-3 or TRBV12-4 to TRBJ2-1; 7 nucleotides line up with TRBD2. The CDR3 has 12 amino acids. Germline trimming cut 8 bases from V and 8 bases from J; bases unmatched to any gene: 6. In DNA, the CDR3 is TGTGCCAGCCGGCGGGAGACAGATGAGCAGTTCTTC. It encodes CASRRETDEQFF.

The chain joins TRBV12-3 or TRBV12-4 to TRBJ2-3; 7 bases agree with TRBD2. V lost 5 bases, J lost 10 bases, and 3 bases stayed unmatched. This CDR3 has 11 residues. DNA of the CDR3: TGTGCCAGCAGTCCCGCGGGAGCGCAGTATTTT. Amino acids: CASSPAGAQYF.

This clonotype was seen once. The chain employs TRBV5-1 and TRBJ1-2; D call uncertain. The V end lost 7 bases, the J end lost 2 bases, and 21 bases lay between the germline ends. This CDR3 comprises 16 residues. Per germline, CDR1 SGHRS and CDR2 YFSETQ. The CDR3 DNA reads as TGCGCCAGCTACCTGGAGGCAGGCGTCCCAAACTATGGCTACACCTTC. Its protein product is CASYLEAGVPNYGYTF.

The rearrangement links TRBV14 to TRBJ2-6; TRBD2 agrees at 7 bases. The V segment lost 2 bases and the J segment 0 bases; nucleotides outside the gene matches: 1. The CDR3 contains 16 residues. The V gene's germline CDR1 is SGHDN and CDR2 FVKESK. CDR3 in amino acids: CASSQWGGSGANVLTF. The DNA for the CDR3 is TGTGCCAGCAGCCAATGGGGGGGCTCTGGGGCCAACGTCCTGACTTTC. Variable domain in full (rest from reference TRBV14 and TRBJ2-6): EAGVTQFPSHSVIEKGQTVTLRCDPISGHDNLYWYRRVMGKEIKFLLHFVKESKQDESGMPNNRFLAERTGGTYSTLKVQPAELEDSGVYFCASSQWGGSGANVLTFGAGSRLTVL.

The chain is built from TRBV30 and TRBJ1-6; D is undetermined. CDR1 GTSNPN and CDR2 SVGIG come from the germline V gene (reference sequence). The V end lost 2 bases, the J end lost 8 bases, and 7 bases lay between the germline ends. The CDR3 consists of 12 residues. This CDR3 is CAWSLRDSPLHF. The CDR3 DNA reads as TGTGCCTGGAGTTTAAGGGATTCACCCCTCCACTTT.

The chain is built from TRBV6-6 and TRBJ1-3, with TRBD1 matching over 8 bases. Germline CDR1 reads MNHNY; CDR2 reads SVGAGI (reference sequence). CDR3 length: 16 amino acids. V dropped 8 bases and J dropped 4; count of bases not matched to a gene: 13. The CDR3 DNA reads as TGTGCCAGCCAGGACAGGGCCACTAATACGGGAAACACCATATATTTT. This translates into CASQDRATNTGNTIYF.

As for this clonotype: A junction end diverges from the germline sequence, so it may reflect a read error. CDR3 in DNA: TGTGCCAGCAGTTACTCACAGGGACAGCGCACAGATGCGCAGTATTTT. Protein sequence: CASSYSQGQRTDAQYF. The chain recombines TRBV6-5 with TRBJ2-3, with 7 bases lining up with TRBD1. The CDR3 has 16 amino acids. Germline V gene lookup returns CDR1 MNHEY and CDR2 SVGAGI.

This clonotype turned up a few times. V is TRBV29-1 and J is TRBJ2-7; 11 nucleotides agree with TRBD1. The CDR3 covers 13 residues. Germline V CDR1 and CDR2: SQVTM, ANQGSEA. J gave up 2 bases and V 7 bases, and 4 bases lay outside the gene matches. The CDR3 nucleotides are TGCAGCGCTGGGACAGGGGGACCCTACGAGCAGTACTTC. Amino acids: CSAGTGGPYEQYF.

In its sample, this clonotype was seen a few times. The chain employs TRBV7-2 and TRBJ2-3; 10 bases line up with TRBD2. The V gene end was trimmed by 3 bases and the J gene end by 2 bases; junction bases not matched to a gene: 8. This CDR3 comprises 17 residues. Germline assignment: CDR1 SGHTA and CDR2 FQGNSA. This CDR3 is CASSFQLLAGVTDTQYF. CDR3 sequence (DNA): TGTGCCAGCAGCTTCCAGCTGCTAGCGGGGGTCACAGATACGCAGTATTTT. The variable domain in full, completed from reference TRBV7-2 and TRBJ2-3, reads GAGVSQSPSNKVTEKGKDVELRCDPISGHTALYWYRQSLGQGLEFLIYFQGNSAPDKSGLPSDRFSAERTGGSVSTLTIQRTQQEDSAVYLCASSFQLLAGVTDTQYFGPGTRLTVL.

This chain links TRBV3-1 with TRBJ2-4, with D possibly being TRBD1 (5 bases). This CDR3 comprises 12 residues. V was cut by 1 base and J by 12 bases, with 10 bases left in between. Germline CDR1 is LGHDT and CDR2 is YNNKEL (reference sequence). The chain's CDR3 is CASSQVTDRQYF. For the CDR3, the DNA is TGTGCCAGCAGCCAAGTGACAGACCGTCAGTACTTC.